The 3 T cell receptor beta chains in this list originate from one sample, sequenced in a study of post-analysis software for immune sequencing data. Which antigens these TCRs recognize remains unknown. Carried by the TCR beta cDNA libraries were unique molecular identifiers. TCRdb processed the PCR reads anew with MiXCR; each CDR3 protein has one entry. This repertoire shows fewer than 700,000 distinct CDR3 sequences, roughly 45% found once; its top ten account for around 1.7%. Study outcomes and limitations: A few TRBV segments were significantly more frequent in patients than in controls. TRBV5-6, TRBV5-1 and TRBV20-1 were among these segments.

Source material: blood. The receptors were sampled from a girl between 5 and 17 years old with multiple sclerosis.

This clonotype was observed a handful of times. This sequence joins TRBV6-1 and TRBJ2-5; D gene uncertain. Looked up from germline, CDR1 is MNHNS and CDR2 is SASEGT. This CDR3 contains 13 residues. Deletions cut 1 base from V and 4 bases from J, with 7 bases between. The CDR3 DNA reads TGTGCCAGCAGTGAAGTCGAGCGAGAGACCCAGTACTTC. Its translation: CASSEVERETQYF.

The chain employs TRBV12-3 or TRBV12-4 and TRBJ2-3; possible D gene TRBD2, 6 bases. Deletions cut 3 bases from V and 2 bases from J, with 18 bases between. CDR3 length: 17 residues. This chain's CDR3 is CASSFGGGTVNTDTQYF. CDR3 bases: TGTGCCAGCAGTTTCGGTGGCGGGACGGTGAACACAGATACGCAGTATTTT.

This sequence joins TRBV6-6 and TRBJ1-2; 7 nucleotides match TRBD1. V was clipped by 6 bases and J by 4 bases; unmatched bases: 8. This CDR3 has 14 amino acids. The germline CDR1 and CDR2 sequences are MNHNY and SVGAGI (reference sequence). The CDR3 is CASSPGGRGYGYTF. The CDR3 DNA reads TGTGCCAGCAGCCCAGGGGGTCGTGGCTATGGCTACACCTTC.